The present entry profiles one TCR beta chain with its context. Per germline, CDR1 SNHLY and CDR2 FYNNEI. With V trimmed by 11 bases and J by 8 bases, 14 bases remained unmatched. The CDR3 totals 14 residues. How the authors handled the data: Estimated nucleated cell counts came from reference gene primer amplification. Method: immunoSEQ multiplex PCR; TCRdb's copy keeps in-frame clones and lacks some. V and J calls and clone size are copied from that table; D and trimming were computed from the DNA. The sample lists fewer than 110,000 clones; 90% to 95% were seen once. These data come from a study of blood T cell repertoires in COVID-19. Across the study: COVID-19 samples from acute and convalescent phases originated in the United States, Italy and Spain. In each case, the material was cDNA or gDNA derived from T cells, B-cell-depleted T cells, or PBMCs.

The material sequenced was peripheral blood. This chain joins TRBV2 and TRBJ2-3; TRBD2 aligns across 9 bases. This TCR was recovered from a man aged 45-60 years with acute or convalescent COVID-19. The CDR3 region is CASIFTSGQGTQYF. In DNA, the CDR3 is TGTGCCTCCATCTTTACTAGCGGGCAGGGTACGCAGTATTTT.